The 22 T cell receptor beta chains reported below all come from one sample, sequenced in a study of OX40 agonist ivuxolimab in advanced cancers. Here immunoSEQ multiplex PCR was the method, and the copy in TCRdb shows in-frame clones only, minus some. The sample carries some 60,000 clones, roughly 90% recorded once. The source material was CD4+ or CD8+ T cells sorted from blood, sampled in a trial of the OX40 agonist ivuxolimab. Receptors were obtained from an adult with an advanced solid tumor such as melanoma, head and neck, liver or kidney cancer.

The chain recombines TRBV6-6 with TRBJ1-1; no definite D call. This CDR3 has 16 residues. Per the germline V gene, CDR1 is MNHNY and CDR2 is SVGAGI (reference sequence). Trimming took 0 bases from V and 0 from J, leaving 11 bases between them. The CDR3 spells CASSYSMHLMNTEAFF. The CDR3 nucleotides read TGTGCCAGCAGTTACTCGATGCACCTCATGAACACTGAAGCTTTCTTT.

This sequence joins TRBV28 and TRBJ1-2; perhaps TRBD1 as D (6 bases). The CDR3 runs 13 residues. V was trimmed by 6 bases and J by 7 bases, leaving 15 bases between them. Germline values: CDR1 MDHEN, CDR2 SYDVKM. The CDR3 sequence: CASRDSTPSGYTF. The CDR3 DNA reads as TGTGCCAGCAGGGACAGCACCCCTTCTGGCTACACCTTC.

The chain carries TRBV9 and TRBJ2-3; D call uncertain. Per germline, CDR1 SGDLS and CDR2 YYNGEE. The CDR3 runs to 12 residues. Trimming took 0 bases from V and 6 from J, leaving 5 bases between them. CDR3 sequence: CASSVELDTQYF. CDR3 coding DNA: TGTGCCAGCAGCGTAGAACTGGATACGCAGTATTTT.

The CDR3 DNA follows: TGCGCCAGCAGCTTGGGAGCGGGAGGGACCTACGAGCAGTACTTC. Its translation: CASSLGAGGTYEQYF. The chain joins TRBV5-1 to TRBJ2-7; 10 bases match TRBD2. The CDR3 is 15 residues long. The germline V gene has CDR1 SGHRS and CDR2 YFSETQ. J lost 2 bases, V lost 0 bases, and 2 bases had no gene match.

The chain links TRBV11-1 to TRBJ2-5; D is unclear. The closer fit of TRBJ2-7 to the DNA end suggests the J call may be wrong. The CDR3 has 15 residues. Germline-derived CDR1 and CDR2 are SGHAT and FQDESV (reference sequence). CDR3 coding DNA: TGTGCCAGCAGTCAAAAGCCCGACAAGCCCTACGAGCAGTACTTC. Amino acids: CASSQKPDKPYEQYF.

The chain recombines TRBV5-1 with TRBJ2-1; D may be TRBD1 or TRBD2 (5 bases each). The V and J ends lost 2 bases and 5 bases respectively, with 14 bases between them. CDR1 and CDR2 from the germline V gene are SGHRS and YFSETQ. This CDR3 is 15 amino acids long. CDR3 sequence reads: CASSLTGPTHNEQFF. DNA of the CDR3: TGCGCCAGCAGCTTAACGGGGCCAACCCACAATGAGCAGTTCTTC.

Points on this clone: Germline and junction disagree at one end, which may indicate a read error. The gene calls are TRBV4-1 and TRBJ2-5; 11 bases align to TRBD2. The DNA end is a closer match to TRBJ2-7, so the J assignment may be wrong. The CDR3 loop spans 16 amino acids. Germline V gene sequence: CDR1 MGHRA, CDR2 YSYEKL. DNA of the CDR3: TGTGCCAGCAGCTCTAGCGGGAGGATGACCGGAGTCGAGCAGTACTTC. Its translation: CASSSSGRMTGVEQYF.

The chain has TRBV6-6 and TRBJ2-1; D unresolved. The V and J ends lost 5 bases and 3 bases respectively, with 8 bases between them. Looked up from germline, CDR1 is MNHNY and CDR2 is SVGAGI (reference sequence). CDR3 length: 13 amino acids. The CDR3, as DNA: TGTGCCAGCAGTCCTGACAACTACAATGAGCAGTTCTTC. Translation: CASSPDNYNEQFF.

This CDR3 reads CASSKRDRVCEKLFF. In DNA, the CDR3 is TGTGCCAGCAGCAAGAGGGACAGGGTCTGTGAAAAACTGTTTTTT. The chain recombines TRBV21-1 with TRBJ1-4; the listed D gene, TRBD1, was not tested against the DNA. TRBV21-1 is a documented pseudogene. The CDR3 length is 15 residues.

The chain recombines TRBV11-1 with TRBJ1-1; D not resolved. This CDR3 has 13 residues. Germline CDR1 SGHAT, CDR2 FQDESV (reference sequence). The germline V and J ends were trimmed by 1 base and 1 base, with 4 bases remaining between them. For the CDR3, the DNA is TGTGCCAGCAGCTTAGACGGGAACACTGAAGCTTTCTTT. Translating it yields CASSLDGNTEAFF.

The V and J genes are TRBV19 and TRBJ2-7; the D gene is possibly TRBD1 (6 bases). The V and J ends lost 5 bases and 3 bases respectively, with 20 bases between them. This CDR3 has 16 amino acids. In germline, CDR1 is LNHDA, CDR2 SQIVND (reference sequence). CDR3 amino acids: CASSVKGGQVYYEQYF. The CDR3 nucleotides are TGTGCCAGTAGTGTTAAAGGGGGACAAGTATACTACGAGCAGTACTTC.

The chain couples TRBV19 to TRBJ1-2; the match to TRBD1 covers 7 bases. CDR3 size: 13 residues. The J segment lost 4 bases and the V segment lost 3 bases, leaving 2 bases of the junction unmatched. Germline CDR1 reads LNHDA; CDR2 reads SQIVND (reference sequence). CDR3 bases: TGTGCCAGTAGTATGGACAGGTTCTATGGCTACACCTTC. Translation: CASSMDRFYGYTF.

The chain couples TRBV15 to TRBJ2-3; tentative D call: TRBD2 (5 bases). This CDR3 is 14 amino acids long. V was cut by 2 bases and J by 6 bases, with 12 bases left in between. Germline V gives CDR1 LNHNV, CDR2 YYDKDF (reference sequence). CDR3 residues: CATSRPGRGDTQYF. The CDR3, as DNA: TGTGCCACCAGCAGACCGGGGAGAGGGGATACGCAGTATTTT.

The chain joins TRBV7-6 to TRBJ2-2, with D maybe TRBD1 (6 bases). Germline V CDR1 and CDR2: SGHVS, FNYEAQ. The ends were cut back, 0 bases at V and 2 bases at J, with 10 bases in the middle. The CDR3 covers 16 residues. The CDR3 bases are TGTGCCAGCAGCTTAGCAGGGGGAATAAACACCGGGGAGCTGTTTTTT. It is translated as CASSLAGGINTGELFF.

This chain uses TRBV27 with TRBJ1-5, with D hard to call. Trimming took 5 bases from V and 2 from J, leaving 4 bases between them. The germline gives CDR1 MNHEY, CDR2 SMNVEV (reference sequence). This CDR3 has 12 amino acids. CDR3 nucleotide sequence: TGTGCCAGCAGTAAGGGCAATCAGCCCCAGCATTTT. Amino acid sequence: CASSKGNQPQHF.

CDR3 sequence: CAAGQREGHEQYF. The CDR3 nucleotides are TGTGCCGCCGGCCAGCGGGAGGGCCACGAGCAGTACTTC. This rearrangement joins TRBV6-6 to TRBJ2-7; 10 bases agree with TRBD2. V shed 11 bases, J shed 5 bases, and the junction held 9 bases outside the gene matches. Per germline, CDR1 MNHNY and CDR2 SVGAGI (reference sequence). The CDR3 consists of 13 residues.

The count of this clone is one. The V call is TRBV15, the J call TRBJ1-2, with D unclear. The CDR3 runs to 13 residues. The germline gives CDR1 LNHNV, CDR2 YYDKDF (reference sequence). V was pared by 0 bases and J by 3 bases, with 5 bases between. CDR3 residues: CATSREMDYGYTF. In DNA form, the CDR3 reads TGTGCCACCAGCAGAGAGATGGACTATGGCTACACCTTC.

The chain is built from TRBV2 and TRBJ2-6, with D hard to call. The CDR3 spans 14 residues. V dropped 7 bases and J dropped 0 bases, with 7 bases sitting between them. CDR1 is SNHLY and CDR2 is FYNNEI in the germline V gene. CDR3 nucleotide sequence: TGTGCCAGCACGGCCATCTCTGGGGCCAACGTCCTGACTTTC. Protein: CASTAISGANVLTF.

The CDR3 DNA reads as TGCGCCAGCAGCTTTGGAGGACTAGCGGGATTCCAAGAGACCCAGTACTTC. The encoded protein is CASSFGGLAGFQETQYF. The rearrangement links TRBV5-1 to TRBJ2-5; 12 positions agree with TRBD2. Germline values: CDR1 SGHRS, CDR2 YFSETQ. The CDR3 totals 17 residues. J was trimmed by 1 base and V by 2 bases; bases with no gene match: 6.

The chain is built from TRBV5-1 and TRBJ2-1; 7 nucleotides line up with TRBD2. The germline V gene has CDR1 SGHRS and CDR2 YFSETQ. The length of the CDR3 is 16 residues. V trimming: 0 bases; J trimming: 0 bases; junction bases outside the gene matches: 3. The DNA for the CDR3 is TGCGCCAGCAGCTTGGGCGGGGGTGGCTCCTACAATGAGCAGTTCTTC. The encoded protein is CASSLGGGGSYNEQFF.

This clone has just one count. The genes are TRBV19 and TRBJ2-7, with 10 positions matching TRBD1. V lost 5 bases to trimming and J lost 5 bases; unmatched junction nucleotides: 15. Germline values: CDR1 LNHDA, CDR2 SQIVND (reference sequence). The CDR3 sequence is 17 residues long. The CDR3 coding sequence is TGTGCCAGTAGTGAATGGACAGGGGGGTTCATCCTTAACGAGCAGTACTTC. This encodes CASSEWTGGFILNEQYF.

This clone came up once. This rearrangement joins TRBV28 to TRBJ1-1; 9 bases align to TRBD1. The junction had 7 bases not matched to a gene; V was cut back by 6 bases and J by 5 bases. CDR3 length: 14 amino acids. Germline V CDR1 and CDR2: MDHEN, SYDVKM. This CDR3 is CASRPGQGWTEAFF. The DNA for the CDR3 is TGTGCCAGCAGGCCGGGACAGGGATGGACTGAAGCTTTCTTT.